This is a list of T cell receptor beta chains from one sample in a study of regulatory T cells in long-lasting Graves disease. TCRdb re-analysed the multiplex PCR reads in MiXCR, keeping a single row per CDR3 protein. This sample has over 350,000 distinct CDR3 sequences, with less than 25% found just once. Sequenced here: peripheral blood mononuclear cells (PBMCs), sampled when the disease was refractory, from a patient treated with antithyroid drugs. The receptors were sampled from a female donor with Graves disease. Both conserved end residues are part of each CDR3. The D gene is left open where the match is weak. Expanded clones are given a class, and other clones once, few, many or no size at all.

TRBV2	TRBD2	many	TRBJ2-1	CASSGGLAGVQFF	TGTGCCAGCAGTGGCGGACTAGCGGGAGTACAGTTCTTC
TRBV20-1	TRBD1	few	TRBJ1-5	CSSAGGGGNQPQHF	TGCAGTTCCGCAGGGGGGGGAGGCAATCAGCCCCAGCATTTT
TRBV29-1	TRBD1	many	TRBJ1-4	CSVRPGTGGEKLFF	TGCAGCGTCCGTCCCGGGACAGGAGGTGAAAAACTGTTTTTT
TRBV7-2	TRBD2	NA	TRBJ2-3	CASTPGLHQDTQYF	TGTGCCAGCACCCCGGGACTACATCAAGATACGCAGTATTTT
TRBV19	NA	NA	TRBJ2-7	CASSGGLASEQYF	TGTGCCAGTAGTGGCGGGCTAGCCAGCGAGCAGTACTTC
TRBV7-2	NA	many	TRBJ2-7	CASSPLFAYLYF	TGTGCCAGCAGCCCACTTTTCGCCTATTTGTACTTC
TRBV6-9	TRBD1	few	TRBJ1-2	CASSYGLVMDRAHGYTF	TGTGCCAGCAGTTACGGTCTCGTTATGGACAGGGCCCATGGCTACACCTTC
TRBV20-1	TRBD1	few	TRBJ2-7	CSADPTGTGDEQYF	TGCAGTGCTGACCCGACCGGGACAGGGGACGAGCAGTACTTC
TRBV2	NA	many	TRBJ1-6	CASRASGTRNSPLHF	TGTGCCAGCAGAGCCTCCGGGACAAGGAATTCACCCCTCCACTTT
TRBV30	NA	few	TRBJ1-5	CAWSSGGNQPQHF	TGTGCCTGGAGTTCGGGAGGTAATCAGCCCCAGCATTTT
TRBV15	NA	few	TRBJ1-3	CATSRDATASGNTIYF	TGTGCCACCAGCAGAGATGCCACGGCGTCAGGAAACACCATATATTTT
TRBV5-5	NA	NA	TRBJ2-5	CASSLEQGNVETQYF	TGTGCCAGCAGCTTGGAGCAGGGTAATGTCGAGACCCAGTACTTC
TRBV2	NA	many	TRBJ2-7	CASTGGTTAYEQYF	TGTGCCAGCACCGGGGGGACAACGGCCTACGAGCAGTACTTC
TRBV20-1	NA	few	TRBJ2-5	CSARDMRQETQYF	TGCAGTGCTAGAGATATGAGACAAGAGACCCAGTACTTC
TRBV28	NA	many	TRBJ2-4	CASSFHGENIQYF	TGTGCCAGCAGTTTTCATGGGGAAAACATTCAGTACTTC
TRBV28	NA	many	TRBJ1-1	CASSLSTRGNTEAFF	TGTGCCAGCAGTTTATCAACCCGCGGAAACACTGAAGCTTTCTTT
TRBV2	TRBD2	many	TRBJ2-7	CASQGLAGDEQYF	TGTGCCAGCCAGGGACTAGCGGGAGACGAGCAGTACTTC
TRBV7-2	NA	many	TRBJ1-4	CASSLRVEGEKLFF	TGTGCCAGCAGCTTACGGGTGGAAGGTGAAAAACTGTTTTTT
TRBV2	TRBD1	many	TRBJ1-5	CASSDLTGSQPQHF	TGTGCCAGCAGTGACCTGACAGGGTCGCAGCCCCAGCATTTT
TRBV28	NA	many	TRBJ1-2	CASSADPREGYTF	TGTGCCAGCAGCGCCGACCCCCGGGAGGGCTACACCTTC